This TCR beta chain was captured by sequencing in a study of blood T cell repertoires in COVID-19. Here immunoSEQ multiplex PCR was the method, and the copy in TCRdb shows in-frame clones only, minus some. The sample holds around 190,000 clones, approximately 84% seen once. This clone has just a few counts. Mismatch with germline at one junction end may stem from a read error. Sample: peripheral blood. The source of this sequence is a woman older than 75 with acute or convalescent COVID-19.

Here the CDR3 reads CASSLTGARGSF. In DNA form, the CDR3 reads TGTGCCAGCAGCCTAACAGGGGCGAGGGGGTCCTTC. This chain uses TRBV5-4 with TRBJ2-7; 7 nucleotides line up with TRBD1. This CDR3 is built from 12 residues. Germline V CDR1 and CDR2: SGHNT, YYREEE (reference sequence).